What follows is one TCR beta chain and its context. Antigen unknown. The method was immunoSEQ multiplex PCR; TCRdb's version includes in-frame clones alone and lacks a portion of them. The data show approximately 59,000 clones, with 80% to 95% seen just once and less than 6% held by the top ten. The data are from a study of cytomegalovirus exposure and HLA in healthy donors. Study results and caveats: Some public TCRs appeared in many individuals, while most sequences were rare.

CDR3 length: 14 residues. V lost 5 bases and J 1 base, leaving 11 bases between the germline ends. Germline loops: CDR1 LNHDA, CDR2 SQIVND (reference sequence). The clonotype originates from a man aged 18 to 30 in good health and CMV-seropositive. The chain joins TRBV19 to TRBJ1-1, with a tentative D call TRBD1 (6 bases). The sample comprised PBMCs. The CDR3 sequence is CASSYGGANTEAFF. The CDR3 region has the DNA TGTGCCAGTAGTTATGGGGGCGCGAACACTGAAGCTTTCTTT.